The clone carrying this TCR beta chain was counted a few times. This entry comes from a study of response to subunit inactivated influenza vaccine. The CDR3 runs to 15 residues. The germline CDR1 and CDR2 sequences are DFQATT and SNEGSKA (reference sequence). Trimming left V 4 bases short and J 1 base short, with 15 bases between. Via MiXCR, TCRdb re-called the RT-PCR reads, giving one row per CDR3 protein. The sample holds around 580,000 distinct CDR3 sequences, 12% seen once. Specimen: PBMCs from blood, collected on the day of vaccination. This TCR came from a man in his fifties who received an inactivated influenza vaccine. This chain joins TRBV20-1 and TRBJ2-3; TRBD1 is a possible D gene (5 bases). The CDR3 spells CSAIGAGPGTDTQYF. The CDR3 nucleotides read TGCAGTGCTATAGGGGCAGGGCCTGGCACAGATACGCAGTATTTT.